This TCR beta chain appears in the sequencing data of a study of cytomegalovirus exposure and HLA in healthy donors (dated by TCRdb to the late 2010s). A note on the overall study: An earlier analysis of some 620 of the donors reported about 300 Gb of sequence data and roughly 120 million unique TCR beta sequences obtained from around 180 million T cells. In an earlier analysis of roughly 540 of the donors, high-throughput TCR beta sequencing was used to judge whether each TCR beta V gene segment behaved as functional or pseudogenic. The study used immunosequencing to profile the T cell repertoires of 600 to 850 subjects and linked those repertoires to cytomegalovirus serostatus. In a later analysis, previously published TCR beta repertoires from 666 donors were re-analyzed and high-resolution HLA genotyping was added so that TCR occurrence patterns could be studied. Rather than using new phenotypic data, the later analysis identified candidate immune exposures from TCR beta sequences and from how often those sequences occurred across donors. All discovery cohort repertoires had been generated using a single sequencing platform. To predict cytomegalovirus infection status, the study combined high-throughput TCR immunosequencing, statistical association of individual TCRs with disease status, and machine learning. On average, 235,054 unique TCR beta nucleotide sequences were sequenced per donor among 398 genotyped donors of the cohort, with 15% to 20% of those sequences being non-productive. The number of typed donors differed by locus: roughly 620-630 for A, B, C, DRB1 and DQB1; approximately 520 for DQA1; 600 to 610 for DPA1; and some 430 for DPB1. The study aimed to test whether signatures of past pathogen exposure could be identified by cataloging public T cell receptors. Genome-wide SNP genotypes for about three fifths of the 666 donors were used in a later genetic analysis, which treated that subset as a discovery cohort. Because of strong linkage in the cohort, roughly five DR-DQ haplotypes were treated as single units for association and clustering. Of the roughly 400 genotyped donors, roughly 80% fell in the genetic ancestry cluster associated with self-reported Caucasian donors. An early release covering roughly 640 HLA-typed donors comprised approximately 290 gigabases of sequencing data and around 80 million unique TCR sequences. Donor age, sex, ethnicity and CMV serostatus were compiled together with the repertoire data. HLA typing included class I and class II loci at four-digit resolution. A separate validation cohort of roughly 130 different subjects was used in addition to the roughly 670-subject first cohort.

General study outcomes and caveats: When HLA alleles, especially DR and DQ, strongly co-occurred, TCR associations were difficult to assign to individual alleles. According to the authors, the approach could potentially be generalized to other disease states and immunological phenotypes. A few of the identified cytomegalovirus-associated TCR beta chains were confirmed in vitro to be specific for cytomegalovirus antigens. Compared with equally common non-associated chains, HLA-associated TCR beta chains in a later analysis were more clonally expanded and had lower generation probabilities. In both the original and validation cohorts, the classifier was reported to diagnose cytomegalovirus status with high specificity and sensitivity. Specific HLA alleles were associated with roughly 17,000 TCR beta sequences at a false discovery rate of 0.05 in a later analysis. According to a later analysis, parvovirus B19, influenza, CMV and Epstein-Barr virus appeared linked to several top co-occurrence clusters. A further reported finding was that TCR beta sequences accurately predicted the HLA-A and HLA-B alleles for most subjects in the first cohort. A cluster of highly shared sequence variants was judged likely to be a technical artifact of the sequencing pipeline. For the cohort, immune exposure information was limited to CMV serostatus. Because counts were too low, about 15 rarely observed V segments, including chromosome 9 orphons, were left out of the earlier analysis of roughly 600 of the donors. In a later genetic analysis, a missense DCLRE1C variant was associated with V-gene and J-gene trimming of TCR beta chains, and the association was replicated in an independent cohort. In this cohort, only TCR beta chains were sequenced, and detectable features were limited by the absence of alpha or paired-chain data. Most CMV-associated TCR beta chains appeared to be HLA-restricted in a later analysis, and the HLA associations seemed to be driven largely by CMV exposure. Compared with the 666-donor mean, donors in an Asian-associated ancestry cluster had fewer N-insertions in productive TCRs, according to a later genetic analysis. In the study, some 160 TCR beta chains were listed as associated with cytomegalovirus. Sequencing depth was assumed to be roughly uniform across donors in the presence/absence analyses, though that assumption may not hold. Correlated functional status among segregating V segments might be attributable to linkage disequilibrium, but an unknown experimental factor could not be ruled out. According to a later analysis, TCR association rates differed among HLA loci, with DRB1 alleles showing the most associated TCRs and HLA-C alleles showing the fewest. Because HLA typing was unavailable for some donors at each locus, only the typed subset was used in association tests. Broadly in line with IMGT annotations, most TCR beta V segments showed up in productive rearrangements about 87% or about 30% of the time in an earlier analysis of a few hundred of the donors. Most TCR sequences were seen in very few donors, while some public TCRs were found in many individuals.

Libraries came from the immunoSEQ multiplex PCR assay. For the multiplex PCR, a mixture combining 60 forward primers for TCR Vbeta segments and 13 reverse primers for TCR Jbeta segments was used. Amplification of the CDR3 region of rearranged TCR beta genes was performed with a multiplex PCR assay on genomic DNA. The amplified TCR beta libraries were sequenced on the Illumina HiSeq System as 87-base-pair reads. Processing in the source paper ran as follows. A later analysis counted tens of millions of unique TCR beta chains across the 500 to 850 repertoires, and 10 million to 12 million of these chains were shared by at least two donors. To remove PCR and sequencing errors, raw reads were error-corrected and collapsed into unique sequences using a nearest-neighbor algorithm that merged closely related sequences. To assign V, D and J gene segments, CDR3 sequences were aligned to IMGT reference sequences. Each retained sequence needed at least a six-nucleotide match to both a V gene segment and a J gene segment. A rearrangement counted as productive if the CDR3 had no stop codons and remained in frame with V and J, and every other rearrangement counted as non-productive. CDR3 was defined according to IMGT convention as the region running from the second conserved V-encoded cysteine to the conserved J-encoded phenylalanine. The earlier analysis of fewer than 700 of the donors excluded sequences that lacked an unambiguous match to a single V gene segment. In an earlier analysis of 500 to 750 of the donors, V segments were called functional above 56.7% productive rearrangements and were called segregating when the between-donor standard deviation exceeded 5%. A statistical classification framework was built for diagnosing cytomegalovirus status from the catalog of TCR beta chain sequences. In a later analysis, TCR nucleotide sequences were compared against IMGT/GENE-DB human TR gene sequences so that V and J genes could be assigned. The TCRdist pipeline was used in a later analysis to assign CDR3 sequences and most-parsimonious VDJ recombination scenarios. In a later analysis, every TCR beta chain was defined by the combination of its CDR3 amino acid sequence and its V-gene family, and reads without a unique V-gene family were dropped. As a way to deal with suspected cross-contamination and a sequencing artifact, a later analysis dropped approximately 590 nucleotide sequences that were highly shared and had low generation probability. In a later analysis, a clonal expansion index for each public chain was calculated from normalized within-repertoire ranks of inferred template counts. Generation probabilities in a later analysis came from a VDJ recombination model fitted to out-of-frame rearrangements, and those results were checked against IGoR. In a later analysis, TCR-TCR, TCR-HLA and TCR-CMV co-occurrence was scored with hypergeometric tests, and a repertoire-size bias correction was applied to TCR pairs. False discovery rates were estimated in a later analysis by permuting HLA or CMV assignments 20 times. In a later analysis, co-occurring TCRs were grouped using DBSCAN, and TCRdist sequence similarity was added for clustering within HLA-allele-positive subsets. Repertoires with fewer than 30,000 or more than 120,000 public chains were left out of co-occurrence clustering, as were about 5 repertoires with anomalous nucleotide sharing. TCRdb retrieved this table from immuneACCESS and kept in-frame rearrangements only. Not all clones are present; in checked studies, unresolved V genes account for under half, and no reason is known for the remainder. The V and J calls and clone size were taken over from that table, and D and trimming were inferred from the DNA. This sample is represented by around 170,000 clones; roughly 85% of them were singletons. The top ten clonotypes cover around 0.69% of the sample.

The cohort consisted of 666 healthy bone marrow donors. Cohort members were all nominally healthy when sampled, although unrecorded immune exposures were likely present. The donor was CMV seronegative and belonged to the group of 352 seronegative cohort members. Every donor gave a peripheral blood sample, and the peripheral blood mononuclear cells from that sample were used for TCR beta sequencing. The Qiagen DNeasy Blood Extraction Kit was used to extract genomic DNA from the blood cell samples. This clone appeared once. Its cognate antigen has yet to be identified. There are no base qualities to consult, and no much larger clone falls within one base. This TCR derives from a woman aged 40 to 55 in good health and CMV-seronegative. The sequenced material came from PBMCs.

The nucleotides are TGTGCCAGCAGTAATGACAGGGTCTATGGCTACACCTTC. Translated, it gives CASSNDRVYGYTF. Here the chain combines TRBV2 and TRBJ1-2; a stretch of 7 junction bases matches TRBD1. The cysteine opens and the phenylalanine closes a CDR3 of 13 amino acids. CDR3 DNA is the only sequence kept; it has 39 bases, read in frame from the first base. Trimming leaves V shorter by 5 bases and J shorter by 4 bases, with the junction holding 4 bases beyond the gene matches. CDR1 SNHLY and CDR2 FYNNEI were looked up in the germline V gene.